These 8 T cell receptor beta chains were all obtained from the same sample, sequenced in a study of a mutant IDH1 vaccine in newly diagnosed glioma. Their antigen targets remain unknown. Time point reported: week 23, last vaccination. Vaccination comprised doses that each held 300 ug of mutant IDH1 20-mer peptide, plus topical imiquimod. Libraries were prepared by immunoSEQ multiplex PCR; TCRdb keeps only in-frame clonotypes and omits some of them. The sample yields approximately 66,000 clones, 84% seen once. The source was PBMCs, collected from a glioma patient whose treatment included an IDH1 peptide vaccine. The receptors shown here come from a young man with glioma.

The rearrangement uses TRBV29-1 and TRBJ2-3, with 7 bases matching TRBD1. The CDR3 consists of 18 residues. Germline CDR1 reads SQVTM; CDR2 reads ANQGSEA. With V trimmed by 7 bases and J by 3 bases, 22 bases remained unmatched. The CDR3 region is CSALRGQISFHGTDTQYF. Written as DNA, the CDR3 is TGCAGCGCCCTTAGGGGACAGATCTCCTTTCATGGAACAGATACGCAGTATTTT.

This clone was counted only a few times. The chain is built from TRBV19 and TRBJ2-1; D call uncertain. Trimming pared 2 bases from V and 6 bases from J, leaving 11 bases between. The germline gives CDR1 LNHDA, CDR2 SQIVND (reference sequence). This CDR3 spans 14 amino acids. The DNA for the CDR3 is TGTGCCAGTAGTATATCCGGGCCACGCAATGAGCAGTTCTTC. It yields the protein CASSISGPRNEQFF.

This chain's CDR3 is CASSPQRQGSTEAFF. Here the CDR3 DNA reads TGTGCCAGCTCCCCCCAAAGACAGGGGAGCACTGAAGCTTTCTTT. The chain combines TRBV18 with TRBJ1-1; 8 bases fit TRBD1. Looked up from germline, CDR1 is KGHSH and CDR2 is LQKENI. The CDR3 covers 15 residues. V shed 6 bases, J shed 4 bases, and the junction held 10 bases outside the gene matches.

V gene TRBV6-1 combines with J gene TRBJ1-1; 7 nucleotides align to TRBD1. The germline V gene encodes CDR1 MNHNS and CDR2 SASEGT. This CDR3 region has 14 residues. V was clipped by 4 bases and J by 0 bases; unmatched bases: 2. The CDR3 is CASSVQGMNTEAFF. The CDR3, as DNA: TGTGCCAGCAGTGTACAGGGGATGAACACTGAAGCTTTCTTT.

The chain combines TRBV6-5 with TRBJ1-1, with a possible D match to TRBD1 (6 bases). CDR3 length: 15 amino acids. In germline, CDR1 is MNHEY, CDR2 SVGAGI. The V and J ends lost 5 bases and 0 bases respectively, with 13 bases between them. In DNA, the CDR3 is TGTGCCAGCAGTAAGGGTGGACAGTTGAACACTGAAGCTTTCTTT. This sequence encodes CASSKGGQLNTEAFF.

The chain carries TRBV15 and TRBJ2-7; D gene ambiguous. The CDR3 totals 16 residues. The germline V gene has CDR1 LNHNV and CDR2 YYDKDF (reference sequence). V lost 3 bases and J 0 bases, leaving 15 bases between the germline ends. Here the CDR3 DNA reads TGTGCCACCAGCAGGTTACAGACGGTTAGCTCCTACGAGCAGTACTTC. Translation: CATSRLQTVSSYEQYF.

This chain uses TRBV7-8 with TRBJ2-7, with D tentatively TRBD1 (6 bases). This CDR3 spans 16 amino acids. With 5 bases removed from V and 0 bases from J, the gap between germline ends came to 17 bases. Germline V lookup: CDR1 SGHVS, CDR2 FQNEAQ. CDR3 amino acids: CASSPYGQTSSYEQYF. CDR3 bases: TGTGCCAGCAGCCCGTATGGACAGACGAGCTCCTACGAGCAGTACTTC.

The V and J genes are TRBV28 and TRBJ2-5; no reliable D call. The germline V gene encodes CDR1 MDHEN and CDR2 SYDVKM. The CDR3 runs 15 residues. V lost 2 bases, J lost 2 bases, and 12 bases lay in between. The CDR3: CASSLEVDGQETQYF. The CDR3 DNA reads TGTGCCAGCAGTTTAGAGGTCGACGGGCAAGAGACCCAGTACTTC. Complete variable domain (other parts from reference TRBV28 and TRBJ2-5): DVKVTQSSRYLVKRTGEKVFLECVQDMDHENMFWYRQDPGLGLRLIYFSYDVKMKEKGDIPEGYSVSREKKERFSLILESASTNQTSMYLCASSLEVDGQETQYFGPGTRLLVL.